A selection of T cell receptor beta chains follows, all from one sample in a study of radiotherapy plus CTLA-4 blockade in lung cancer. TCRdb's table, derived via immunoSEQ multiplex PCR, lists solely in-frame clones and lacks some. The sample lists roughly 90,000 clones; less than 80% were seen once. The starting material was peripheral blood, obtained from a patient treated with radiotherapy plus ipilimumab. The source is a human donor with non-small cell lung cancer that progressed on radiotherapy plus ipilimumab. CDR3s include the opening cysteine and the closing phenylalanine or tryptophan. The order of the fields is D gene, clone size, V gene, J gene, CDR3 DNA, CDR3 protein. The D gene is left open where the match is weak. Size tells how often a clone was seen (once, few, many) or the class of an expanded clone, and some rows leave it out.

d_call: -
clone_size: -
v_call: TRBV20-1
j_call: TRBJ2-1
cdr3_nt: TGCAGCGGGGCCCGAGGGAATGAGCAGTTCTTC
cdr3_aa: CSGARGNEQFF

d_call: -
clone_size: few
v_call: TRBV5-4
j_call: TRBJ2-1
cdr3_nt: TGTGCCAGCAGCTTGGGTCAGGGATCGGGGAATGAGCAGTTCTTC
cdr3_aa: CASSLGQGSGNEQFF

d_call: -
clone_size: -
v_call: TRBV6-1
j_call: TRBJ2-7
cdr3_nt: TGTGCCAGCAGTGATTCGGGATACGAGCAGTACTTC
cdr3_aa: CASSDSGYEQYF

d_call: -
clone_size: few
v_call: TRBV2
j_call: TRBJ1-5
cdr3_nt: TGTGCCAGCAGTGAGACAGATGAATTGAGGCCCCAGCATTTT
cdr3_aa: CASSETDELRPQHF

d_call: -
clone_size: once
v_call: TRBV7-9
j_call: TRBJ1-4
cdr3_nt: TGTGCCAGCAGCAGGGATTTTAATGAAAAACTGTTTTTT
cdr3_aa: CASSRDFNEKLFF

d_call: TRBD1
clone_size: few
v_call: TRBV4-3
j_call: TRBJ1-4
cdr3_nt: TGCGCCAGCAGCCAGTTACAGGGGGCTAGCGAAAAACTGTTTTTT
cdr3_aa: CASSQLQGASEKLFF

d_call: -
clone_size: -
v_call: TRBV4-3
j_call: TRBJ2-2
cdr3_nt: TGCGCCAGCAGCCTGACGGGGGCCGGGGAGCTGTTTTTT
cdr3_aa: CASSLTGAGELFF

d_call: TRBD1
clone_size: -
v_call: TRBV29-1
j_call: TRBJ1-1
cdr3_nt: TGCAGCGTGGGACAGGGGCCCATGAACACTGAAGCTTTCTTT
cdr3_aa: CSVGQGPMNTEAFF

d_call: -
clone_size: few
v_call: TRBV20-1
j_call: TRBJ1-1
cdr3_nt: TGCAGTGCTAAAAGTTACACTGAAGCTTTCTTT
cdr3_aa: CSAKSYTEAFF

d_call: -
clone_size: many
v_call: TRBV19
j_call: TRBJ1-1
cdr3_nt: TGTGCCAGTACCCCGCGAGGGATGCTTGAAGCTTTCTTT
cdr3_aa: CASTPRGMLEAFF

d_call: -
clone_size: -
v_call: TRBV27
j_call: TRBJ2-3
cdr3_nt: TGTGCCAGCAGTCCGTGGAATGGAGATACGCAGTATTTT
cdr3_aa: CASSPWNGDTQYF

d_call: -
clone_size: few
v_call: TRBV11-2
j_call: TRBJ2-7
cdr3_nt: TGTGCCAGCAGCTTGGCCTACGAGCAGTACTTC
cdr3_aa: CASSLAYEQYF

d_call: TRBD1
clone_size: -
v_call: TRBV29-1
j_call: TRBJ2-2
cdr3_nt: TGCAGCGTTGATGGGACAGGTTTCGCCGGGGAGCTGTTTTTT
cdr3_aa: CSVDGTGFAGELFF

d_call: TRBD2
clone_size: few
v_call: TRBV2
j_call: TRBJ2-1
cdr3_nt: TGTGCCAGCAGTGAAGAGGTAGCGGGATTGAATGAGCAGTTCTTC
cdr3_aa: CASSEEVAGLNEQFF

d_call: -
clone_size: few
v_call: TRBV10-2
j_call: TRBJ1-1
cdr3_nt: TGCGCCAGCAGTGAGTTTGAGAACACTGAAGCTTTCTTT
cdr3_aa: CASSEFENTEAFF

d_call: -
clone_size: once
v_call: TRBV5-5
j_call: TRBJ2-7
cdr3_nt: TGTGCCAGCAGCTTGGCCGACAGGCCCTACGAGCAGTACTTC
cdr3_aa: CASSLADRPYEQYF

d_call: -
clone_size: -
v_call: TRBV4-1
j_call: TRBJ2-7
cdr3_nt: TGCGCCAGCAGCCAAGAGGACGGACAGATATACGAGCAGTACTTC
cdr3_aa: CASSQEDGQIYEQYF

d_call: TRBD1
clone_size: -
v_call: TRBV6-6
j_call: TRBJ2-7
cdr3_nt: TGTGCCAGCATCAAAGGGGACAGTCAGACCTACGAGCAGTACTTC
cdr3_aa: CASIKGDSQTYEQYF

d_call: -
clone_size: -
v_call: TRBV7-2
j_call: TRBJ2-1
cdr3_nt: TGTGCCAGCAGCTTCTACAATGAGCAGTTCTTC
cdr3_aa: CASSFYNEQFF

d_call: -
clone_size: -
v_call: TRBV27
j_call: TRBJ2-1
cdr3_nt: TGTGCCAGCAGAGTAAGCGGTAACCTATACAATGAGCAGTTCTTC
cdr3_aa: CASRVSGNLYNEQFF

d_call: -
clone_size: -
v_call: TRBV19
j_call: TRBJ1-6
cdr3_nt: TGTGCCAGTATTTCCATCGCTCGGGTACCCTATAATTCACCCCTCCACTTT
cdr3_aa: CASISIARVPYNSPLHF

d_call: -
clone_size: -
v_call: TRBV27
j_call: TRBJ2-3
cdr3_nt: TGTGCCAGCAGCCGGGGCAGGGGATCCACAGATTCAGATACGCAGTATTTT
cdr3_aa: CASSRGRGSTDSDTQYF

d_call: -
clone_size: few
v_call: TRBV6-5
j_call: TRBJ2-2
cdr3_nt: TGTGCCAGCAGTTACTCCCAAAGCACCGGGGAGCTGTTTTTT
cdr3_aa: CASSYSQSTGELFF

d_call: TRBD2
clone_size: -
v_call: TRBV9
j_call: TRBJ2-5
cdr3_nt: TGTGCCAGCAGCGGACTCGTGCCGGGGGGGCTGGAGACCCAGTACTTC
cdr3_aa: CASSGLVPGGLETQYF

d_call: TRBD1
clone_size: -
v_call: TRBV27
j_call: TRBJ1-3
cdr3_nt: TGTGCCAGCAGTCGCCGGGGACAGGGGTATGGAAACACCATATATTTT
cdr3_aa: CASSRRGQGYGNTIYF

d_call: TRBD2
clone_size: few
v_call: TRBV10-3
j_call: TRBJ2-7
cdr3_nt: TGTGCCATCAGTCTTAGCGGGGGGACCTACGAGCAGTACTTC
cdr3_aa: CAISLSGGTYEQYF

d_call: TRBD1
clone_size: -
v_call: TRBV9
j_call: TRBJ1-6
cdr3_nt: TGTGCCAGCAGCGAGACAGGGGACTCCTATAATTCACCCCTCCACTTT
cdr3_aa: CASSETGDSYNSPLHF

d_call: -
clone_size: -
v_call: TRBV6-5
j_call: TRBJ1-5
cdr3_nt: TGTGCCAGCAGTCCCCAATATCTAGGACATCAGCCCCAGCATTTT
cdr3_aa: CASSPQYLGHQPQHF

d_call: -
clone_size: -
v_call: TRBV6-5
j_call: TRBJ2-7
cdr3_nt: TGTGCCAGCACCCCGGACGGACCCTACGAGCAGTACTTC
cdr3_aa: CASTPDGPYEQYF

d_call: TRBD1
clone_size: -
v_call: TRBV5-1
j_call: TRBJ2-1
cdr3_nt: TGCGCCAGCAGTCAGGGACAGGGAGATGAGCAGTTCTTC
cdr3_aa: CASSQGQGDEQFF

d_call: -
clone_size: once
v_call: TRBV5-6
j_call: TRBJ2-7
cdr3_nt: TGTGCCAGCAAACGGGGCCTGTCCTACGAGCAGTACTTC
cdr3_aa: CASKRGLSYEQYF

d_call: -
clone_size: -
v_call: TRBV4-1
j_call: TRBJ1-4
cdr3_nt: TGCGCCAGCAGCCAAGGACCGAGGGGTTTAAATGAAAAACTGTTTTTT
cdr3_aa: CASSQGPRGLNEKLFF

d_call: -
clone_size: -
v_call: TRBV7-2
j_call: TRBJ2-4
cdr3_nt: TGTGCCAGCAGCTTAGGACTACATCAGTACTTC
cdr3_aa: CASSLGLHQYF

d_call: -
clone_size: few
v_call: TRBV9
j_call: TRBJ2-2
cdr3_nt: TGTGCCAGCAGCCCAACCATCACCGGGGAGCTGTTTTTT
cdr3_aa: CASSPTITGELFF

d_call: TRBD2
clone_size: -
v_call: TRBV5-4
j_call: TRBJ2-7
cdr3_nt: TGTGCCAGCGGGGGACTAGCTCATGGAGGCGAGCAGTACTTC
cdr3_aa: CASGGLAHGGEQYF

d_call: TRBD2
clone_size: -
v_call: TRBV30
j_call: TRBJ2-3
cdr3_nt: TGTGCCTGGTGGGGAGCGGGGTTCACAGATACGCAGTATTTT
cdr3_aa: CAWWGAGFTDTQYF

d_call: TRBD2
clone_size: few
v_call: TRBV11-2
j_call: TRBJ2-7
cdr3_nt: TGTGCCAGCAGCCCCATTGGACTAGAATCCTACGAGCAGTACTTC
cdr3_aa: CASSPIGLESYEQYF

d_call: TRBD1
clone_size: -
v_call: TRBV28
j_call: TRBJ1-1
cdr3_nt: TGTGCCAGCAGAAGCCACAGGGGCCAGAACACTGAAGCTTTCTTT
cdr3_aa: CASRSHRGQNTEAFF

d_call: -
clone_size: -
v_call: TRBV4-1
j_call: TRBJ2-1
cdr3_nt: TGCGCCAGCAGCCCCGTGGGGGCGGCTAGCTCCTACAATGAGCAGTTCTTC
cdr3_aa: CASSPVGAASSYNEQFF

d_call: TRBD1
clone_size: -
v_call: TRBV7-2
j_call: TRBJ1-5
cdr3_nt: TGTGCCAGCAGCTTAACAGGGGCCTATCAGCCCCAGCATTTT
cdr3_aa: CASSLTGAYQPQHF

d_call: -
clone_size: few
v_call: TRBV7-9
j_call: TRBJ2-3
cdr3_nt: TGTGCCAGCAGCCCATGGAGCGGATACACAGATACGCAGTATTTT
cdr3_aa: CASSPWSGYTDTQYF

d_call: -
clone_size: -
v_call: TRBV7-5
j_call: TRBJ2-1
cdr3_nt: TGTGCCAGAAGCCCGAGGACTAGCGGGAGTTACAATGAGCAGTTCTTC
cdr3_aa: CARSPRTSGSYNEQFF